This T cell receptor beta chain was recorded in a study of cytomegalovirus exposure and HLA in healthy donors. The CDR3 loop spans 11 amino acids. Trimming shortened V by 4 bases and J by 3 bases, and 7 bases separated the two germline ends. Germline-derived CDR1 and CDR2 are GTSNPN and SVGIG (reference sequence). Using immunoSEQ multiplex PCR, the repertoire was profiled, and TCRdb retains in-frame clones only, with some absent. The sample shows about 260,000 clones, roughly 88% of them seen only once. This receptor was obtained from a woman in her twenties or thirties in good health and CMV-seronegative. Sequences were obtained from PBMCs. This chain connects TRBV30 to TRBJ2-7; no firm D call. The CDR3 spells CAWTLDYEQYF. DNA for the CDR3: TGTGCCTGGACCCTCGACTACGAGCAGTACTTC.